The rows below give T cell receptor beta chains drawn from one sample of a study of cytomegalovirus exposure and HLA in healthy donors. Assay: immunoSEQ multiplex PCR; the TCRdb copy retains only in-frame clones and omits some. Among about 90,000 clones listed, around 64% were seen once. Source material: PBMCs. Receptors were obtained from a man aged 25-40 years in good health and CMV-seronegative. Each CDR3 is given with its conserved first and last residue. The D gene is left open where the match is weak. Only some rows state a clone size, as once, few, many or a class for expanded clones.

13	TRBV30	NA	TRBJ2-1	NA	CAWTPPNKNEQFF	TGTGCCTGGACACCTCCTAATAAAAATGAGCAGTTCTTC
13	TRBV15	NA	TRBJ1-1	once	CATSGAGVTEAFF	TGTGCCACCAGCGGCGCAGGGGTCACTGAAGCTTTCTTT
14	TRBV4-2	NA	TRBJ2-2	NA	CASSQAENTGELFF	TGTGCCAGCAGCCAAGCAGAGAACACCGGGGAGCTGTTTTTT
15	TRBV5-1	NA	TRBJ2-7	few	CASSLVGGASYEQYF	TGCGCCAGCAGCTTGGTTGGGGGGGCCTCCTACGAGCAGTACTTC
14	TRBV5-1	NA	TRBJ2-2	few	CASSLTSQTGELFF	TGCGCCAGCAGCTTGACATCCCAGACCGGGGAGCTGTTTTTT
12	TRBV28	NA	TRBJ1-5	NA	CASWQGNQPQHF	TGTGCCAGCTGGCAGGGCAATCAGCCCCAGCATTTT
13	TRBV13	NA	TRBJ2-1	NA	CASSLRGGNEQFF	TGTGCCAGCAGCTTAAGGGGCGGCAATGAGCAGTTCTTC
13	TRBV2	NA	TRBJ2-1	NA	CASRLTEYNEQFF	TGTGCCAGCCGACTGACAGAGTACAATGAGCAGTTCTTC
15	TRBV7-3	NA	TRBJ2-1	NA	CASSPAPTYRNEQFF	TGTGCCAGCAGCCCCGCACCTACCTATCGCAATGAGCAGTTCTTC
14	TRBV7-9	NA	TRBJ2-3	NA	CASSLGIFTDTQYF	TGTGCCAGCAGCCTGGGCATATTCACAGATACGCAGTATTTT
13	TRBV6-1	NA	TRBJ2-7	NA	CASSGSGAYEQYF	TGTGCCAGCAGTGGGTCGGGGGCCTACGAGCAGTACTTC
13	TRBV2	TRBD1	TRBJ2-3	NA	CASYHRGPDTQYF	TGTGCCAGTTACCACAGGGGCCCAGATACGCAGTATTTT
13	TRBV7-9	NA	TRBJ1-1	NA	CASSTLSGSEAFF	TGTGCCAGCAGCACCCTATCGGGGTCTGAAGCTTTCTTT
16	TRBV5-6	NA	TRBJ2-1	few	CASSSIRRGGYNEQFF	TGTGCCAGCAGCTCGATTAGACGGGGTGGATACAATGAGCAGTTCTTC
14	TRBV5-5	TRBD1	TRBJ1-1	NA	CASSGGTENTEAFF	TGTGCCAGCAGCGGGGGGACAGAGAACACTGAAGCTTTCTTT
14	TRBV5-1	NA	TRBJ2-7	NA	CASSLSGTGYEQYF	TGCGCCAGCAGCTTATCGGGTACCGGCTACGAGCAGTACTTC
15	TRBV4-2	NA	TRBJ2-3	NA	CASSQTDGGSDTQYF	TGTGCCAGCAGCCAGACAGATGGGGGGTCAGATACGCAGTATTTT
14	TRBV30	NA	TRBJ1-2	NA	CAWSASTVNYGYTF	TGTGCCTGGAGTGCCTCGACAGTTAACTATGGCTACACCTTC
15	TRBV9	TRBD1	TRBJ2-2	NA	CASSVGHRGPGELFF	TGTGCCAGCAGCGTAGGCCACAGGGGACCCGGGGAGCTGTTTTTT
15	TRBV5-1	NA	TRBJ2-2	NA	CASSLATGDTGELFF	TGCGCCAGCAGCTTGGCGACAGGAGACACCGGGGAGCTGTTTTTT
16	TRBV18	TRBD1	TRBJ1-5	few	CASSPSGTGVSQPQHF	TGTGCCAGCTCACCCTCCGGGACAGGGGTTAGTCAGCCCCAGCATTTT
13	TRBV2	NA	TRBJ2-7	NA	CASTGQGTGEQYF	TGTGCCAGCACGGGCCAGGGTACGGGCGAGCAGTACTTC
16	TRBV10-3	TRBD1	TRBJ1-1	once	CAISGRTGGLNTEAFF	TGTGCCATCAGTGGCCGGACAGGGGGTTTGAACACTGAAGCTTTCTTT
16	TRBV4-3	TRBD1	TRBJ2-1	NA	CASSQGQGLTYNEQFF	TGCGCCAGCAGCCAAGGACAGGGCCTAACCTACAATGAGCAGTTCTTC
15	TRBV4-1	TRBD1	TRBJ2-7	NA	CASSQRGQGGYEQYF	TGCGCCAGCAGCCAAAGGGGACAGGGCGGCTACGAGCAGTACTTC
17	TRBV30	NA	TRBJ1-1	few	CAWSAGPGHKMNTEAFF	TGTGCCTGGAGTGCAGGGCCGGGACATAAAATGAACACTGAAGCTTTCTTT
14	TRBV7-3	NA	TRBJ1-3	few	CASSLQGAGNTIYF	TGTGCCAGCAGCTTACAGGGTGCTGGAAACACCATATATTTT
14	TRBV27	TRBD2	TRBJ2-7	NA	CASSLTTSGYEQYF	TGTGCCAGCAGTTTAACGACTAGCGGCTACGAGCAGTACTTC
14	TRBV6-5	TRBD1	TRBJ1-2	few	CASSDRQGSDGYTF	TGTGCCAGCAGTGACAGACAGGGTTCGGATGGCTACACCTTC
16	TRBV30	TRBD1	TRBJ2-7	NA	CAWSVGWTGDTYEQYF	TGTGCCTGGAGTGTAGGGTGGACAGGGGATACCTACGAGCAGTACTTC
15	TRBV11-2	TRBD1	TRBJ2-7	NA	CASSLPGQGPYEQYF	TGTGCCAGCAGCTTGCCGGGACAGGGGCCCTACGAGCAGTACTTC
17	TRBV11-2	TRBD2	TRBJ2-7	NA	CASSTLAGSASSYEQYF	TGTGCCAGCAGCACCCTAGCGGGATCTGCTAGCTCCTACGAGCAGTACTTC
14	TRBV28	NA	TRBJ1-5	NA	CASSTHAGNQPQHF	TGTGCCAGCAGCACACACGCGGGCAATCAGCCCCAGCATTTT
17	TRBV23-1	TRBD2	TRBJ2-5	NA	CASSQEAGLVVQETQYF	TGCGCCAGCAGTCAAGAAGCGGGGCTGGTCGTACAAGAGACCCAGTACTTC
11	TRBV14	NA	TRBJ2-7	NA	CASSQAYEQYF	TGTGCCAGCAGCCAAGCGTACGAGCAGTACTTC
18	TRBV27	TRBD2	TRBJ2-1	NA	CASSLYWEERGGYNEQFF	TGTGCCAGCAGTTTATATTGGGAGGAGCGGGGGGGTTACAATGAGCAGTTCTTC
13	TRBV18	NA	TRBJ1-1	NA	CASSPPVDAKAFF	TGTGCCAGCTCACCACCGGTAGATGCAAAAGCTTTCTTT
16	TRBV5-1	NA	TRBJ2-3	NA	CASSPGVASVADTQYF	TGCGCCAGCAGCCCGGGGGTGGCTAGCGTGGCAGATACGCAGTATTTT
17	TRBV5-8	TRBD2	TRBJ2-2	NA	CASSLTWTSGNTGELFF	TGTGCCAGCAGCTTGACTTGGACTAGCGGTAACACCGGGGAGCTGTTTTTT
15	TRBV7-3	NA	TRBJ2-1	NA	CASSPYSSTYNEQFF	TGTGCCAGCAGCCCCTATTCTTCGACCTACAATGAGCAGTTCTTC
14	TRBV4-1	TRBD1	TRBJ2-2	NA	CASCNPGGTGELFF	TGCGCCAGCTGCAACCCAGGGGGCACCGGGGAGCTGTTTTTT
14	TRBV29-1	TRBD2	TRBJ2-7	NA	CSVEVAGGSYEQYF	TGCAGCGTCGAGGTAGCGGGGGGGTCCTACGAGCAGTACTTC